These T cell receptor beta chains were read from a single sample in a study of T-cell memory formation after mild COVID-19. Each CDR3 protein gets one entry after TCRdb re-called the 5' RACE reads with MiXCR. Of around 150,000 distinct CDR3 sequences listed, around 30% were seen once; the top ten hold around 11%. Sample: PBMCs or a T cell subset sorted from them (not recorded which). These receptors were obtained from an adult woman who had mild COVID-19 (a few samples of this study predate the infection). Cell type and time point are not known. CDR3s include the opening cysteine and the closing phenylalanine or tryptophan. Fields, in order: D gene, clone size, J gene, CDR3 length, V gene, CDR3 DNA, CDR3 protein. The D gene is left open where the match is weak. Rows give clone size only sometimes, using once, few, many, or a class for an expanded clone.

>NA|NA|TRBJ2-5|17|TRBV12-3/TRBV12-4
TGTGCCAGCAGTTTTCCCCGGGGCAATCAGAATCAAGAGACCCAGTACTTC
CASSFPRGNQNQETQYF
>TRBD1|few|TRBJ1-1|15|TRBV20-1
TGCAGTGCTAGAGTTGGGACAGCCCAGAACACTGAAGCTTTCTTT
CSARVGTAQNTEAFF
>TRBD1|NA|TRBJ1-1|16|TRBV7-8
TGTGCCAGCAGCCCCGGACAGGGGGCGCTTACCACTGAAGCTTTCTTT
CASSPGQGALTTEAFF
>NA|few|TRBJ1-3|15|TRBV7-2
TGTGCCAGCAGCTTTTCCCCCGCGCCCGGAAACACCATATATTTT
CASSFSPAPGNTIYF
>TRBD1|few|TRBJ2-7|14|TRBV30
TGTGCCTGGAGTACGGGGACAGGGAGCTACGAGCAGTACTTC
CAWSTGTGSYEQYF
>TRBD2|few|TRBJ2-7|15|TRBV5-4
TGTGCCAGCAGCTTGGTGCTAGCGGAGACGGGGGAGCAGTACTTC
CASSLVLAETGEQYF
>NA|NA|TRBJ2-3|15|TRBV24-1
TGTGCCACCAGTGATACGGGCGGTTTTGTGGATACGCAGTATTTT
CATSDTGGFVDTQYF
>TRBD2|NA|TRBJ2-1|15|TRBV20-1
TGCAGTGCTAGCGGACTAGCGGGGGCCTACAATGAGCAGTTCTTC
CSASGLAGAYNEQFF
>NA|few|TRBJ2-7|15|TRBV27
TGTGCCAGCAGCGAAACCGGGACATTTCACTACGAGCAGTACTTC
CASSETGTFHYEQYF
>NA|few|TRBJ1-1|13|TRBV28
TGTGCCAGCATAAGGGACAAGAACACTGAAGCTTTCTTT
CASIRDKNTEAFF
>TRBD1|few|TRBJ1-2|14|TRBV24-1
TGTGCCACCAGTACGAGGGGGCAAAGCTATGGCTACACCTTC
CATSTRGQSYGYTF
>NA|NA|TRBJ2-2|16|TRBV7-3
TGTGCCAGCAGCTTAGACGGGAGCCCTGGCACCGGGGAGCTGTTTTTT
CASSLDGSPGTGELFF
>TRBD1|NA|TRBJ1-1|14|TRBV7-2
TGTGCCAGCAGCTTCGGACAGGGTCGGACTGAAGCTTTCTTT
CASSFGQGRTEAFF
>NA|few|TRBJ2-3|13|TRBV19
TGTGCCAGTAGTAACAGAATCACAGATACGCAGTATTTT
CASSNRITDTQYF
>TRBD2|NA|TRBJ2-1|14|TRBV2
TGTGCCAGCAGTGATGAGGTGGTAGCGGGGGAGCAGTTCTTC
CASSDEVVAGEQFF
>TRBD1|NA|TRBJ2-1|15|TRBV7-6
TGTGCCAGCAGCTTAGCGTGGGACAGCTACAATGAGCAGTTCTTC
CASSLAWDSYNEQFF
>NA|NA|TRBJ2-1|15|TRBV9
TGTGCCAGCAGCGTAGCCGGGACGCTATACAATGAGCAGTTCTTC
CASSVAGTLYNEQFF
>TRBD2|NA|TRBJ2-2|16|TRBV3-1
TGTGCCAGCAGCCATCAGCTAGCGGTGTTGGACGGGGAGCTGTTTTTT
CASSHQLAVLDGELFF
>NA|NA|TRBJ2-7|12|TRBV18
TGTGCCAGCTCACCACCTTTTGGCGAGCAGTACTTC
CASSPPFGEQYF
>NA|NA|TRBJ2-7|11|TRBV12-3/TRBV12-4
TGTGCCAGCAGTTCAGGGATTGAGCAGTACTTC
CASSSGIEQYF